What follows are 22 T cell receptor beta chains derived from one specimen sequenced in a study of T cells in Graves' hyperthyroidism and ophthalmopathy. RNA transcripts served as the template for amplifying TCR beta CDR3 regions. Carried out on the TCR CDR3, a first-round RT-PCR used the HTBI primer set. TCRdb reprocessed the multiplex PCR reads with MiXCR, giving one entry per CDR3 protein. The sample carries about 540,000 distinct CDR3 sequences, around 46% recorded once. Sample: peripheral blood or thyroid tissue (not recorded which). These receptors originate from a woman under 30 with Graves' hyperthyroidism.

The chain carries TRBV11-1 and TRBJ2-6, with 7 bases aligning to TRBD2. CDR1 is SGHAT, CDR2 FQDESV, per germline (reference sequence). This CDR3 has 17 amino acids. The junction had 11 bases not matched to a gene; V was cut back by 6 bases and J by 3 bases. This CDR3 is CASSPPWGDYGANVLTF. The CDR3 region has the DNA TGTGCCAGCAGTCCTCCTTGGGGGGACTATGGGGCCAACGTCCTGACTTTC. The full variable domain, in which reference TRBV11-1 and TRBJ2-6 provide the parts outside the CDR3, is EAEVAQSPRYKITEKSQAVAFWCDPISGHATLYWYRQILGQGPELLVQFQDESVVDDSQLPKDRFSAERLKGVDSTLKIQPAELGDSAMYLCASSPPWGDYGANVLTFGAGSRLTVL.

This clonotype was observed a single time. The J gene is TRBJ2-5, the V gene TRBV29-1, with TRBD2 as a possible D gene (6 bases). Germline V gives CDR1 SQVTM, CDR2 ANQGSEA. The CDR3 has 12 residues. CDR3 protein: CSLLGGQETQYF. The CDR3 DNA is TGCAGTCTCCTCGGGGGCCAAGAGACCCAGTACTTC.

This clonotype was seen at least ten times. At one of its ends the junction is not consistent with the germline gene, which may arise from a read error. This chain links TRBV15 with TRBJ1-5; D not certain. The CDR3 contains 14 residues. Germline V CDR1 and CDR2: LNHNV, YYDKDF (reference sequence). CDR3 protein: CATSRERVRQPQHF. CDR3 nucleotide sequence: TGTGCCACCAGCCGAGAGAGGGTTCGGCAGCCCCAGCATTTT.

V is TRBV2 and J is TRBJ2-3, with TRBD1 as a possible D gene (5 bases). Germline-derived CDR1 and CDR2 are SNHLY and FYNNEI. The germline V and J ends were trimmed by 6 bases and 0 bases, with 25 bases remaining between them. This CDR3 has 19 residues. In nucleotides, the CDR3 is TGTGCCAGCAGCTTCCGGGCTCCGAACCTTGGGGCAAGCACAGATACGCAGTATTTT. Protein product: CASSFRAPNLGASTDTQYF.

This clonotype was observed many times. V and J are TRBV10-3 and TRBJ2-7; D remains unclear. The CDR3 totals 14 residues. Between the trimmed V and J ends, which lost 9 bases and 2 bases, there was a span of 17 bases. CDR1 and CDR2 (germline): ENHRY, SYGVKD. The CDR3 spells CAIRAHQGTYEQYF. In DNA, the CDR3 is TGTGCCATAAGGGCCCATCAAGGCACCTACGAGCAGTACTTC.

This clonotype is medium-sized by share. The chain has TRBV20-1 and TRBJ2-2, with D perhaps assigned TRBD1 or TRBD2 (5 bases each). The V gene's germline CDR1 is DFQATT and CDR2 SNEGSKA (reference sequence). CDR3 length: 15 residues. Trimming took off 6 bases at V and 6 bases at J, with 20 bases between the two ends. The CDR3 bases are TGCAGTGCCATTAACGGGGCGCACGATTCCGGGGAGCTGTTTTTT. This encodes CSAINGAHDSGELFF.

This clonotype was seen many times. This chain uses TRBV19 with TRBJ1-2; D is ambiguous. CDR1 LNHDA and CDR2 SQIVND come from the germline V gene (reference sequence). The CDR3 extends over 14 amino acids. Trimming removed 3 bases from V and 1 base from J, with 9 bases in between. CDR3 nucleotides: TGTGCCAGTAGTATGGTGACGGATAACTATGGCTACACCTTC. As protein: CASSMVTDNYGYTF.

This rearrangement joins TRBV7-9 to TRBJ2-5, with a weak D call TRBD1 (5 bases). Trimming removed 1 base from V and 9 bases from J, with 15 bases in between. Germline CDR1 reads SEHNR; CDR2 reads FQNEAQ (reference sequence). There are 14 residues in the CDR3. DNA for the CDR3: TGTGCCAGCAGCTTAGAAGGGGTTAATCAGCCCCAGTACTTC. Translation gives CASSLEGVNQPQYF.

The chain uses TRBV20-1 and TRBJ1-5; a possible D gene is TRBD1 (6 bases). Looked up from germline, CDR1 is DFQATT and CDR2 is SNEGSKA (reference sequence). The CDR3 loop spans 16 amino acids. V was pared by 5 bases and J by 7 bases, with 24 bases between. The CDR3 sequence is CSADIAGGAGDQPQHF. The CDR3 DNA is TGCAGTGCTGACATAGCGGGAGGGGCAGGGGACCAGCCCCAGCATTTT.

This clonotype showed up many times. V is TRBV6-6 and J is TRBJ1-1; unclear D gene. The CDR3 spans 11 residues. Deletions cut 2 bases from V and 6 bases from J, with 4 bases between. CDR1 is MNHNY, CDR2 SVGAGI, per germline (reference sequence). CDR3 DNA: TGTGCCAGCAGTTACGGACCTGAAGCTTTCTTT. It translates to CASSYGPEAFF.

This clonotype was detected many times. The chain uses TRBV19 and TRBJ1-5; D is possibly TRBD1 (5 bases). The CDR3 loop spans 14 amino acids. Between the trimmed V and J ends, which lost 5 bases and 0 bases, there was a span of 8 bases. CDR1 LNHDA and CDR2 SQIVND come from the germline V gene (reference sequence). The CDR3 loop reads CASSWGYSNQPQHF. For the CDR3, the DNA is TGTGCCAGTAGTTGGGGCTATAGCAATCAGCCCCAGCATTTT.

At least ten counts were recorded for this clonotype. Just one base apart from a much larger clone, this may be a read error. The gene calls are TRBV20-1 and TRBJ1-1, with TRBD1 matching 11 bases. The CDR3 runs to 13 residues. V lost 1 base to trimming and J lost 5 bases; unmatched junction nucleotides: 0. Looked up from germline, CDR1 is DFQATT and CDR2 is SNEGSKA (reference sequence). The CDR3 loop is CSARGDRGTEAFF. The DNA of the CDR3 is TGCAGTGCTAGAGGGGACAGGGGGACTGAAGCTTTCTTT.

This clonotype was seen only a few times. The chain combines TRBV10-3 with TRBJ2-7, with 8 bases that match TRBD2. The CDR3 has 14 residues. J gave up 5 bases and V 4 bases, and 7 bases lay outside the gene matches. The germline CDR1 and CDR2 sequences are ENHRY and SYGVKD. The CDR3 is CAISVGGSGDEQYF. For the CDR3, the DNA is TGTGCCATCAGTGTCGGAGGTAGCGGGGACGAGCAGTACTTC.

This chain's CDR3 is CAISESDGNQPQHF. The CDR3 DNA reads as TGTGCCATCAGTGAGTCGGACGGCAATCAGCCCCAGCATTTT. The chain combines TRBV10-3 with TRBJ1-5; no clear D. V shed 0 bases and J shed 2 bases, with 5 bases lying between them. This CDR3 has 14 amino acids. CDR1 ENHRY and CDR2 SYGVKD come from the germline V gene.

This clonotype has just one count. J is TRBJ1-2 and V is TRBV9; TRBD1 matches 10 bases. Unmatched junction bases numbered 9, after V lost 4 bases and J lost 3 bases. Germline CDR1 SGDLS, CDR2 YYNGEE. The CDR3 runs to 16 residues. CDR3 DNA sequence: TGTGCCAGCAGCCCGGGGGACAGGGGTTTTGACTATGGCTACACCTTC. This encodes CASSPGDRGFDYGYTF. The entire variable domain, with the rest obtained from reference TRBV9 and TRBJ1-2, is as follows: DSGVTQTPKHLITATGQRVTLRCSPRSGDLSVYWYQQSLDQGLQFLIQYYNGEERAKGNILERFSAQQFPDLHSELNLSSLELGDSALYFCASSPGDRGFDYGYTFGSGTRLTVV.

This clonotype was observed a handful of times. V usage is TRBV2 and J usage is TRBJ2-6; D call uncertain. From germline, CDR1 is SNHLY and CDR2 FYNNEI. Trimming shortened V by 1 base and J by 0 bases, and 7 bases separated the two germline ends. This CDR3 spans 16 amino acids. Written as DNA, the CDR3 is TGTGCCAGCAGTGAAGGCTTACGCTCTGGGGCCAACGTCCTGACTTTC. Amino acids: CASSEGLRSGANVLTF.

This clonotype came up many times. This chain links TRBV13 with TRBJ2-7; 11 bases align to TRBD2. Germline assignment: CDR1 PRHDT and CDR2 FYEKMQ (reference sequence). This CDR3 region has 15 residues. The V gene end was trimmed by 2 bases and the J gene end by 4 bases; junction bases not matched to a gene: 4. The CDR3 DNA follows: TGTGCCAGCAGCTTACTGGGGACTAGCGGATACGAGCAGTACTTC. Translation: CASSLLGTSGYEQYF.

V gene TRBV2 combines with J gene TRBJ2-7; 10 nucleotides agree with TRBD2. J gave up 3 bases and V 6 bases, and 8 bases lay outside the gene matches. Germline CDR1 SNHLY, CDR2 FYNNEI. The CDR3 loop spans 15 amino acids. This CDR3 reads CASSVGSGRVYEQYF. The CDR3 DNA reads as TGTGCCAGCAGCGTAGGCAGCGGGAGGGTCTACGAGCAGTACTTC.

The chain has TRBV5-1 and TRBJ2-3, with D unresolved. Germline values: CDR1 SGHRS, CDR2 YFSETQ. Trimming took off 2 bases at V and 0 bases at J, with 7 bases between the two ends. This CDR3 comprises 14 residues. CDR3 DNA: TGCGCCAGCAGCTTCGGTAAGAGCACAGATACGCAGTATTTT. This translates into CASSFGKSTDTQYF.

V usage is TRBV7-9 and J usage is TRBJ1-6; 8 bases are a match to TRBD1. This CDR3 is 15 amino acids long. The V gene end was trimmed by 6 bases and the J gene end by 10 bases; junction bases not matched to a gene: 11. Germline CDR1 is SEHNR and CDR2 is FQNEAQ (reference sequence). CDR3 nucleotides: TGTGCCAGCAGACCGGACAGGGAAGCCCTCTCACCCCTCCACTTT. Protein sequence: CASRPDREALSPLHF.

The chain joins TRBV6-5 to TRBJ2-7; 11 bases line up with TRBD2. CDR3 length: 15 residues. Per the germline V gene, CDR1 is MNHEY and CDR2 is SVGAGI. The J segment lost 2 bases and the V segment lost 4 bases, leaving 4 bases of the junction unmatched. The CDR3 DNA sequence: TGTGCCAGCAGTTCTAGCGGGAGGCCCACCTACGAGCAGTACTTC. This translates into CASSSSGRPTYEQYF.

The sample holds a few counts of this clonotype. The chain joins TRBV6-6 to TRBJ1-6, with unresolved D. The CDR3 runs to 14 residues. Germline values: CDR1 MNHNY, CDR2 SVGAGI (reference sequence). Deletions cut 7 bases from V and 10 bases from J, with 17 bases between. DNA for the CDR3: TGTGCCAGCATCCCCGACACCCAGAAATCACCCCTCCACTTT. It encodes CASIPDTQKSPLHF.